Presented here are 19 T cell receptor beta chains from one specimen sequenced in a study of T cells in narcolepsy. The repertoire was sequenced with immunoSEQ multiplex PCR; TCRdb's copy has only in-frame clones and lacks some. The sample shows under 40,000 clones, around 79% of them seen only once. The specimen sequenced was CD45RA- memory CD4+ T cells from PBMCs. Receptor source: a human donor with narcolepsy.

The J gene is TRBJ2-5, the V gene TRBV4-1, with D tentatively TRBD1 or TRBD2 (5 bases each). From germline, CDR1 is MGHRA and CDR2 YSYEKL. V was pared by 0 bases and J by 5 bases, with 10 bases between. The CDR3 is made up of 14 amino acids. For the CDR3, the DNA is TGCGCCAGCAGCCAAGAGGGGGTCACGGAGACCCAGTACTTC. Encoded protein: CASSQEGVTETQYF.

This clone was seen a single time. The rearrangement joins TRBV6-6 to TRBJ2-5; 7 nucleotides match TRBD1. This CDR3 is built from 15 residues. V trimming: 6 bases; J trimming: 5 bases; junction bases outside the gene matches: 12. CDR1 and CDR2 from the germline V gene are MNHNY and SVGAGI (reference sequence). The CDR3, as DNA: TGTGCCAGCAGGAACCCTTACAGGGGCCGGGAGACCCAGTACTTC. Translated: CASRNPYRGRETQYF.

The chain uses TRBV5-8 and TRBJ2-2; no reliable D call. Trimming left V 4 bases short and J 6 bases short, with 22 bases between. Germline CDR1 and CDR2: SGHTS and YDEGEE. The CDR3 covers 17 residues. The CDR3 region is CASSHSFWPYGPGELFF. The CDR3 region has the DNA TGTGCCAGCAGCCATTCTTTCTGGCCGTATGGACCCGGGGAGCTGTTTTTT.

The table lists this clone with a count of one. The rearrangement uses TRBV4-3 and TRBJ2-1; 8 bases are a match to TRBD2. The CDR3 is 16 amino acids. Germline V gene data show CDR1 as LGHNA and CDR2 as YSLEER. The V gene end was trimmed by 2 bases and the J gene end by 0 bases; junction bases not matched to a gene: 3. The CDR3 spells CASSQKTSDSYNEQFF. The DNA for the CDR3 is TGCGCCAGCAGCCAAAAGACTAGCGACTCCTACAATGAGCAGTTCTTC.

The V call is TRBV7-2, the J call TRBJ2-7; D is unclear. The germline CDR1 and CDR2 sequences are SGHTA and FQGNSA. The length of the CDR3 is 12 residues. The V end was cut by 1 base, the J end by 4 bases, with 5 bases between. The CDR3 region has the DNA TGTGCCAGCAGCTTAGACGTGTACGAGCAGTACTTC. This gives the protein CASSLDVYEQYF.

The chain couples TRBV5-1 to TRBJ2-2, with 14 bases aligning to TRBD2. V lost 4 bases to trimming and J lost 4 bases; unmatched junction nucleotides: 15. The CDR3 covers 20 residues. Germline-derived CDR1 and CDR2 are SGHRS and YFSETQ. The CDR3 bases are TGCGCCAGCAGCAGAGCCTCCGGGACTAGCGGGAGAACGGGCACCGGGGAGCTGTTTTTT. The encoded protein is CASSRASGTSGRTGTGELFF.

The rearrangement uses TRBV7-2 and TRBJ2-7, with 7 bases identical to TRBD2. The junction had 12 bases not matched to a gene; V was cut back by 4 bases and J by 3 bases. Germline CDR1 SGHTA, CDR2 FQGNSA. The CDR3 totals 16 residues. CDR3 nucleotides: TGTGCCAGCAGCTCGATCAAGCGGGACCTACTCTACGAGCAGTACTTC. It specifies CASSSIKRDLLYEQYF.

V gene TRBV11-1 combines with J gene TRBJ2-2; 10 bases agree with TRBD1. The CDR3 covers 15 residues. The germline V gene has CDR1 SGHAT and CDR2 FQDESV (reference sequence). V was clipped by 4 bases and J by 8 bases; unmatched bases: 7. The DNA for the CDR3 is TGTGCCAGCAGCTATCGACAGGGGGCGCGTGGGGAGCTGTTTTTT. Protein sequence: CASSYRQGARGELFF.

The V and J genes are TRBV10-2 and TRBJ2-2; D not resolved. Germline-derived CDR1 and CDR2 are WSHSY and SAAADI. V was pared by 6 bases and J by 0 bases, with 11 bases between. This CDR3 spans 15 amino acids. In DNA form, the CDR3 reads TGCGCCAGCAGAGCAGAGTACTCGAACACCGGGGAGCTGTTTTTT. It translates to CASRAEYSNTGELFF.

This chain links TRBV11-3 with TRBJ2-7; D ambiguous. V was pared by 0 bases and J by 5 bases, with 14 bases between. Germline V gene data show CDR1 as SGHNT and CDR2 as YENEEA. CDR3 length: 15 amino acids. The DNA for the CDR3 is TGTGCCAGCAGCTTAGATAGGATCCCCCAGGACGAGCAGTACTTC. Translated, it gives CASSLDRIPQDEQYF.

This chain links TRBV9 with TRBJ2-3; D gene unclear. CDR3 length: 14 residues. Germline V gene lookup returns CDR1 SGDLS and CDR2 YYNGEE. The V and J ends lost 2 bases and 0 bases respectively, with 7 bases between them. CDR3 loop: CASSVTGSTDTQYF. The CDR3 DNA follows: TGTGCCAGCAGCGTTACCGGGAGCACAGATACGCAGTATTTT.

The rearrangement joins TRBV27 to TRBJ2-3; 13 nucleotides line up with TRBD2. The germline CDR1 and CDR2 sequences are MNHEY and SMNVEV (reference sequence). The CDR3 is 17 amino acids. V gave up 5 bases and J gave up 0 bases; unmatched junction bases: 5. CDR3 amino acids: CASSAGTSGISTDTQYF. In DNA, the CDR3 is TGTGCCAGCAGTGCAGGGACTAGCGGGATTAGCACAGATACGCAGTATTTT.

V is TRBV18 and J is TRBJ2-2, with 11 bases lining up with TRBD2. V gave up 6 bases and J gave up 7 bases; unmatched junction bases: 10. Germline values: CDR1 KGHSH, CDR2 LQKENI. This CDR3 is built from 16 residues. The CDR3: CASSPTTGLAGGELFF. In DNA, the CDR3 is TGTGCCAGCTCGCCTACGACAGGACTAGCGGGCGGGGAGCTGTTTTTT.

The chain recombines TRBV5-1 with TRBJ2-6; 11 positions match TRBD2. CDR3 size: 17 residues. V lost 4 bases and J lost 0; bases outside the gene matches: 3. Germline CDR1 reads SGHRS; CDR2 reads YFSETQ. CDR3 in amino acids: CASSGGLADSGANVLTF. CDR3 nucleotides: TGCGCCAGCAGCGGGGGACTAGCGGACTCTGGGGCCAACGTCCTGACTTTC.

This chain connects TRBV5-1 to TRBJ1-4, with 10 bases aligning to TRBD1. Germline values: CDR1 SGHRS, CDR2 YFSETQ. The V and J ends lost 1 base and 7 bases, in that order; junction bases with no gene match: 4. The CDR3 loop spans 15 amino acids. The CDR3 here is CASSLRQGAGEKLFF. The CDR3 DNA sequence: TGCGCCAGCAGCTTGCGACAGGGGGCTGGTGAAAAACTGTTTTTT.

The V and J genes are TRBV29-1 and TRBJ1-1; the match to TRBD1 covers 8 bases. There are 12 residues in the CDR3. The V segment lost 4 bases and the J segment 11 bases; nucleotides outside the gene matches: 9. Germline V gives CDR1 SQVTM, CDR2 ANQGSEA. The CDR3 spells CSVVPGQELAFF. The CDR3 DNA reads TGCAGCGTTGTCCCGGGACAGGAATTGGCTTTCTTT.

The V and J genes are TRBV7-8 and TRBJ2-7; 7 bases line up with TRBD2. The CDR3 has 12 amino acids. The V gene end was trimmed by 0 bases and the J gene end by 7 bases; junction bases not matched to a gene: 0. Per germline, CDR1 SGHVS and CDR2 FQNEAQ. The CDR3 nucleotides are TGTGCCAGCAGCTTAGCGCGGGGGGAGCAGTACTTC. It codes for CASSLARGEQYF.

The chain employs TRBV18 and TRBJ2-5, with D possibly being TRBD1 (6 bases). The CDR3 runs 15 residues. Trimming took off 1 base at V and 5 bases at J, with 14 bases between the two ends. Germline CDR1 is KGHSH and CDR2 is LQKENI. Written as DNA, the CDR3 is TGTGCCAGCTCACCACTTCCACAGGGATGGGAGACCCAGTACTTC. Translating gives CASSPLPQGWETQYF.

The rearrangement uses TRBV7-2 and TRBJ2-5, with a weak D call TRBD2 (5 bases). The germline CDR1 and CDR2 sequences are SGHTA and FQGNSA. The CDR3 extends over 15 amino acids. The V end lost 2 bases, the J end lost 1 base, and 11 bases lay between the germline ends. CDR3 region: CASSLSGYPQETQYF. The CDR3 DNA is TGTGCCAGCAGCTTAAGCGGATACCCCCAAGAGACCCAGTACTTC.